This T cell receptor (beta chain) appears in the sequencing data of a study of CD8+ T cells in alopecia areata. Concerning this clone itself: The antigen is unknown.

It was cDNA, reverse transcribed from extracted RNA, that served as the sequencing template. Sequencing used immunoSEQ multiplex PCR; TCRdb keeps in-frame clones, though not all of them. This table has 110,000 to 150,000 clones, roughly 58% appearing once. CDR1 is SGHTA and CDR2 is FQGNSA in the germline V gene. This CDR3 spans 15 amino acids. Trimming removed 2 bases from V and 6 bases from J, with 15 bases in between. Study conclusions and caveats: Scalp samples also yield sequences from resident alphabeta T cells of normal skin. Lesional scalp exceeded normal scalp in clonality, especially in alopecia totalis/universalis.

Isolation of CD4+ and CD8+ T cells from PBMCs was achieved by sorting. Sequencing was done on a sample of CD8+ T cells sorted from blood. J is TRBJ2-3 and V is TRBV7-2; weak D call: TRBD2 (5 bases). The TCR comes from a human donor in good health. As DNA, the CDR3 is TGTGCCAGCAGCTTACAGCCTAGCTCTGGGGATACGCAGTATTTT. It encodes CASSLQPSSGDTQYF.